The sequence of this TCR beta chain was determined in a study of blood T cell repertoires in COVID-19. Turning to the study itself: The United States, Italy and Spain supplied acute and convalescent COVID-19 samples. PBMCs, B-cell-depleted T cells, or T cells were the source of the cDNA or gDNA that made up the material.

Germline values: CDR1 SGHKS, CDR2 YYEKEE (reference sequence). Trimming at V came to 0 bases and at J to 5 bases, leaving 3 bases not matched to a gene. The CDR3 runs to 14 residues. Per the authors' pipeline: The assay estimated nucleated cells by amplifying reference gene primers. Sequenced by immunoSEQ multiplex PCR; TCRdb stores in-frame clones only, minus some. That table is the source of V, J and clone size, and D and trimming were worked out from the DNA. This table has approximately 150,000 clones, 80% appearing once. Sample: peripheral blood. The sequence derives from a man between 65 and 80 years old who had recovered from COVID-19. The chain carries TRBV5-5 and TRBJ2-5; 8 positions match TRBD2. CDR3 amino acids: CASSLELAVETQYF. Written as DNA, the CDR3 is TGTGCCAGCAGCTTGGAACTAGCGGTGGAGACCCAGTACTTC.